Listed here is a single T cell receptor (beta chain). Its matching antigen is unknown. MiXCR was run by TCRdb on the reads, yielding one entry per CDR3 protein. The table lists 8,000 or so distinct CDR3 sequences, more than 15% of them singletons. This sample was taken from a study of liver allograft versus peripheral blood T cells. Study in general: Transplanted livers held T cell receptor repertoires, and these were compared with repertoires in recipients' peripheral blood.

Study conclusions and caveats: As reported, T cell receptor repertoires inside liver allografts differed from those present in peripheral blood.

V lost 5 bases, J lost 2 bases, and 14 bases lay in between. Germline CDR1 MNHNS, CDR2 SASEGT. This CDR3 contains 15 residues. The source of this sequence is a human patient who had a liver transplant. Some of the T cells may derive from the graft donor. The chain recombines TRBV6-1 with TRBJ2-3, with D perhaps TRBD2 (6 bases). The CDR3 DNA is TGTGCCAGCAGTCGACTAGTGGGAGCCACAGATACGCAGTATTTT. Translating it yields CASSRLVGATDTQYF.